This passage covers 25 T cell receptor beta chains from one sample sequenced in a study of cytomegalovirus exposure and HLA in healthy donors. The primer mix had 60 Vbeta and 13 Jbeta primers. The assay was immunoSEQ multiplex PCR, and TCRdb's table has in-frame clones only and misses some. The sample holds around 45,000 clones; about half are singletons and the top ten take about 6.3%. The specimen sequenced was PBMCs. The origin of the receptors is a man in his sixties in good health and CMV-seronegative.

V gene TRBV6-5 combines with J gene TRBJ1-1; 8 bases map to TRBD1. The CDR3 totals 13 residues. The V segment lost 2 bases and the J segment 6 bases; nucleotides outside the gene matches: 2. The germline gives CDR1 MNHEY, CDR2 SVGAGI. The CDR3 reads CASSYGRGPEAFF. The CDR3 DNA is TGTGCCAGCAGTTACGGCAGGGGGCCTGAAGCTTTCTTT.

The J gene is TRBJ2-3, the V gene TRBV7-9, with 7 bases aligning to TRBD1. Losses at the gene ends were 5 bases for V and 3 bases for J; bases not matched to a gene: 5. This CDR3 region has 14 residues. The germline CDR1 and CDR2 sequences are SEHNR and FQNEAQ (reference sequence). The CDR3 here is CASSPGTATDTQYF. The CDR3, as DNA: TGTGCCAGCAGCCCCGGGACAGCGACAGATACGCAGTATTTT.

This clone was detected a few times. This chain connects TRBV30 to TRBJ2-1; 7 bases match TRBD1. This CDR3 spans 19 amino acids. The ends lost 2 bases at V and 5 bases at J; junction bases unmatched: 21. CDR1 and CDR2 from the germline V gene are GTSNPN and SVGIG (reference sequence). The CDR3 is CAWSTRGSPRWGQNNEQFF. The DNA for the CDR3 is TGTGCCTGGAGTACCAGGGGGTCTCCCCGGTGGGGGCAAAACAATGAGCAGTTCTTC.

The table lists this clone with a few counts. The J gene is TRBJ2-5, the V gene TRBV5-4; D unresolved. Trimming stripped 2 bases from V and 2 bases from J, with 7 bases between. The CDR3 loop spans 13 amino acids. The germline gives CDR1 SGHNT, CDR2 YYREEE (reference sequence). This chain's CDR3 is CASSFQDQETQYF. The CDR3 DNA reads TGTGCCAGCAGCTTTCAGGATCAAGAGACCCAGTACTTC.

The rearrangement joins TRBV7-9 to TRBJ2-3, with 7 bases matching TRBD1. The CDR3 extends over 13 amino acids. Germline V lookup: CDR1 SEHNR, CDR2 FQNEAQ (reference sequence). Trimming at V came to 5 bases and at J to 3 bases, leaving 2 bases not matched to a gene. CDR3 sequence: CASSRDSTDTQYF. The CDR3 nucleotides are TGTGCCAGCAGCCGGGACAGTACAGATACGCAGTATTTT.

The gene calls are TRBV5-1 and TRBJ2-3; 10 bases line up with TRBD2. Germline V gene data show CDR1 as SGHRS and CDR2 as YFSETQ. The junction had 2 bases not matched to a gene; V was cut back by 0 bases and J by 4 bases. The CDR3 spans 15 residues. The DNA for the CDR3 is TGCGCCAGCAGCTTGGCCCTAGCGGGAGCAGATACGCAGTATTTT. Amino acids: CASSLALAGADTQYF.

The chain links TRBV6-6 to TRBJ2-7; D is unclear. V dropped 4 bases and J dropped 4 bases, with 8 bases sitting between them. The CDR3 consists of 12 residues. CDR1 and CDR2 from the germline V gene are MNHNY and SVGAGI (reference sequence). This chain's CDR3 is CASSLQDYEQYF. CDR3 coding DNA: TGTGCCAGCAGTTTACAAGATTACGAGCAGTACTTC.

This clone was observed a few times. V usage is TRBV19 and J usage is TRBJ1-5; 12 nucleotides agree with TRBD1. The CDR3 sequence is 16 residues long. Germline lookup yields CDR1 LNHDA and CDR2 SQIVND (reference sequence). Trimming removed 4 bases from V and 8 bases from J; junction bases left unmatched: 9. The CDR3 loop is CASSSRDRGLVEPQHF. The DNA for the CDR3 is TGTGCCAGTAGTAGCCGGGACAGGGGGCTAGTGGAGCCCCAGCATTTT.

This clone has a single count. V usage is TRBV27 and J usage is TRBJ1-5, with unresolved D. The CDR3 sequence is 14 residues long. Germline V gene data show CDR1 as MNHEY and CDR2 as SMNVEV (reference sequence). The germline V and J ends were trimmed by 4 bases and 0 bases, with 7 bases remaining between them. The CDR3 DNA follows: TGTGCCAGCAGTTCCGGTTATAGCAATCAGCCCCAGCATTTT. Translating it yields CASSSGYSNQPQHF.

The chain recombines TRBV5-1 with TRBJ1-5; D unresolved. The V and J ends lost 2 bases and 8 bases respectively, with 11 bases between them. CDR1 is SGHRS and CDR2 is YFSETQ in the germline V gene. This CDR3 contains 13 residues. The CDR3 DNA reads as TGCGCCAGCAGCTTTGGAGTGGATGAGCCCCAGCATTTT. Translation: CASSFGVDEPQHF.

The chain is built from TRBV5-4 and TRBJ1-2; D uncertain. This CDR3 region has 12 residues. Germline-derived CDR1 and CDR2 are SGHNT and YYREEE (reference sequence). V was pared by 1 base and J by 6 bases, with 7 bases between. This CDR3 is CASSLKEDGYTF. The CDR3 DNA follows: TGTGCCAGCAGCTTGAAGGAGGATGGCTACACCTTC.

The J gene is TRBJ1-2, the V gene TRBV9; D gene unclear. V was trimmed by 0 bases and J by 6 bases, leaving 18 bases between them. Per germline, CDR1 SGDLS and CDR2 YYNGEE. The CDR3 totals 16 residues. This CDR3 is CASSVAPATGSDGYTF. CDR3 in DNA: TGTGCCAGCAGCGTAGCTCCGGCGACGGGAAGTGATGGCTACACCTTC.

CDR3 sequence (DNA): TGTGCCAGCAGTCCCAATAACCCACAGCTTGAAGCTTTCTTT. This sequence encodes CASSPNNPQLEAFF. The gene calls are TRBV2 and TRBJ1-1; no clear D gene. The CDR3 spans 14 residues. Germline loops: CDR1 SNHLY, CDR2 FYNNEI. V shed 5 bases and J shed 7 bases, with 17 bases lying between them.

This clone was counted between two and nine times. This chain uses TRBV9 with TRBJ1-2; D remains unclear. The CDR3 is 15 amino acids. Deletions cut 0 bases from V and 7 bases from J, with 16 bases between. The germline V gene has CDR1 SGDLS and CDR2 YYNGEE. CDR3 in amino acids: CASSVDAGPGSGYTF. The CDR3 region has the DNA TGTGCCAGCAGCGTAGATGCAGGCCCCGGTTCTGGCTACACCTTC.

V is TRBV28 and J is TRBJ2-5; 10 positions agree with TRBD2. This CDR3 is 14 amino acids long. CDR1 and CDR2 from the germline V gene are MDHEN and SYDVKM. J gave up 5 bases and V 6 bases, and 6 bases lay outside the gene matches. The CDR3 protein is CASSSSGSKETQYF. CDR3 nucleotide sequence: TGTGCCAGCAGCTCTAGCGGGAGCAAGGAGACCCAGTACTTC.

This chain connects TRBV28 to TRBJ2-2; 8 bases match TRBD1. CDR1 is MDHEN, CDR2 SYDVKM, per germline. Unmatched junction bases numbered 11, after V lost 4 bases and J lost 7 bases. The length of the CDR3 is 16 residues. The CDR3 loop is CASSSLGTGSGGELFF. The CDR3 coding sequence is TGTGCCAGCAGTTCCCTCGGGACAGGTAGCGGCGGGGAGCTGTTTTTT.

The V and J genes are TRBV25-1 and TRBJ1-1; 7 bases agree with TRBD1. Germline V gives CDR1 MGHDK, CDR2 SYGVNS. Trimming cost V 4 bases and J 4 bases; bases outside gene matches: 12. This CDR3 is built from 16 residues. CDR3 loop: CASSAPTTGLGTEAFF. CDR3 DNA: TGTGCCAGCAGTGCACCTACGACAGGGTTGGGCACTGAAGCTTTCTTT.

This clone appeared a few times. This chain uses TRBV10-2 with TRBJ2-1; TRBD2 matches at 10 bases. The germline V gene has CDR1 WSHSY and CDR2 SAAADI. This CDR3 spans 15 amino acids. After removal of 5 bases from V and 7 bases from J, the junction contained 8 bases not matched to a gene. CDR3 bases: TGCGCCAGCAGTTGGGCTAGCGGGAGTGGAAATGAGCAGTTCTTC. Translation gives CASSWASGSGNEQFF.

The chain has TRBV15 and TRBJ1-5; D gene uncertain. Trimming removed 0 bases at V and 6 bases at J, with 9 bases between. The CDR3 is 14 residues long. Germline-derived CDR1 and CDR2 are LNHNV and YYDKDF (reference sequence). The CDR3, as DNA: TGTGCCACCAGCAGAGAGAAAGGGAGTCAGCCCCAGCATTTT. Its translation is CATSREKGSQPQHF. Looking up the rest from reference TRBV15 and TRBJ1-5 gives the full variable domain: DAMVIQNPRYQVTQFGKPVTLSCSQTLNHNVMYWYQQKSSQAPKLLFHYYDKDFNNEADTPDNFQSRRPNTSFCFLDIRSPGLGDTAMYLCATSREKGSQPQHFGDGTRLSIL.

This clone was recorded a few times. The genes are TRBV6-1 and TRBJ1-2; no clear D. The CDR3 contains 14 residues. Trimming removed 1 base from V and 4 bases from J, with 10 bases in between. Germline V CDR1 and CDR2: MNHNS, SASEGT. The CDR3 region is CASSEGPASYGYTF. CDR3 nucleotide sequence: TGTGCCAGCAGTGAAGGGCCCGCTTCCTATGGCTACACCTTC.

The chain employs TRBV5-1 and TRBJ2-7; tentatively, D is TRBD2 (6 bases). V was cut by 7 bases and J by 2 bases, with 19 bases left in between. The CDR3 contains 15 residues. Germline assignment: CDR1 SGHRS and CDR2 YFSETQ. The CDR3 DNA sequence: TGCGCCAGCCGACGAGAAGGGACTGCTGCCTACGAGCAGTACTTC. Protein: CASRREGTAAYEQYF.

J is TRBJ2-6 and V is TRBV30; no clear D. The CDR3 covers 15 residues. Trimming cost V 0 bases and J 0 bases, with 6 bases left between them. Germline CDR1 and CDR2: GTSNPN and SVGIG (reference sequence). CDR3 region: CAWSVGSSGANVLTF. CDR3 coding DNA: TGTGCCTGGAGTGTCGGTAGCTCTGGGGCCAACGTCCTGACTTTC.

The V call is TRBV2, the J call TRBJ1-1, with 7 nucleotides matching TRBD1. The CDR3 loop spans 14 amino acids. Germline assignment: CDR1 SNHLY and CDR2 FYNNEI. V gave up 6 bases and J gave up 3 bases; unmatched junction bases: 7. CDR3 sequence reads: CASRDPRGYTEAFF. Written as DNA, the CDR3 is TGTGCCAGCAGGGACCCCAGGGGGTACACTGAAGCTTTCTTT.

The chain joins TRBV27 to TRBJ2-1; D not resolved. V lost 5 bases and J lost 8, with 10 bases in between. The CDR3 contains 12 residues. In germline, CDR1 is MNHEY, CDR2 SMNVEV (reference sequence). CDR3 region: CASSPQIDEQFF. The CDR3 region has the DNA TGTGCCAGCAGTCCCCAGATCGATGAGCAGTTCTTC.

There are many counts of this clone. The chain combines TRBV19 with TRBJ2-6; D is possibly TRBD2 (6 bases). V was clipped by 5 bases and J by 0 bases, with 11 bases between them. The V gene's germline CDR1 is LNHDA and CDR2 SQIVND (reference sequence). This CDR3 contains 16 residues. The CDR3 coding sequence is TGTGCCAGTAGTCCCTCGGAGGGCTCTGGGGCCAACGTCCTGACTTTC. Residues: CASSPSEGSGANVLTF. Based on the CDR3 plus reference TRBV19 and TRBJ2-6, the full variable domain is DGGITQSPKYLFRKEGQNVTLSCEQNLNHDAMYWYRQDPGQGLRLIYYSQIVNDFQKGDIAEGYSVSREKKESFPLTVTSAQKNPTAFYLCASSPSEGSGANVLTFGAGSRLTVL.